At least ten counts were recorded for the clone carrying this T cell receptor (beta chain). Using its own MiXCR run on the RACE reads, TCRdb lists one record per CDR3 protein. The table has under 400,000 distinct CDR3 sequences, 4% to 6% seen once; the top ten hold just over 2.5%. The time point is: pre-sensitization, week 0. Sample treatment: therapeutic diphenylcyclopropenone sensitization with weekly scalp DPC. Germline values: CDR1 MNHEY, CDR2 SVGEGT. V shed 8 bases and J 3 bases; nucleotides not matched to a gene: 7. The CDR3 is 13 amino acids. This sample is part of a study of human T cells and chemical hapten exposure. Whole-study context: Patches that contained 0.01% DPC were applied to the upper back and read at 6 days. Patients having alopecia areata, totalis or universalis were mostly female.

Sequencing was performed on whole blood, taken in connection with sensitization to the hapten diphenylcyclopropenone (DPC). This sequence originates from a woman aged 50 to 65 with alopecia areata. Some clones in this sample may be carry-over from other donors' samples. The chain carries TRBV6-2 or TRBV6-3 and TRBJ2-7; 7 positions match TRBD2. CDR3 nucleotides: TGTGCCAGCCTCCCGGGAGGCTACTACGAGCAGTACTTC. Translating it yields CASLPGGYYEQYF.